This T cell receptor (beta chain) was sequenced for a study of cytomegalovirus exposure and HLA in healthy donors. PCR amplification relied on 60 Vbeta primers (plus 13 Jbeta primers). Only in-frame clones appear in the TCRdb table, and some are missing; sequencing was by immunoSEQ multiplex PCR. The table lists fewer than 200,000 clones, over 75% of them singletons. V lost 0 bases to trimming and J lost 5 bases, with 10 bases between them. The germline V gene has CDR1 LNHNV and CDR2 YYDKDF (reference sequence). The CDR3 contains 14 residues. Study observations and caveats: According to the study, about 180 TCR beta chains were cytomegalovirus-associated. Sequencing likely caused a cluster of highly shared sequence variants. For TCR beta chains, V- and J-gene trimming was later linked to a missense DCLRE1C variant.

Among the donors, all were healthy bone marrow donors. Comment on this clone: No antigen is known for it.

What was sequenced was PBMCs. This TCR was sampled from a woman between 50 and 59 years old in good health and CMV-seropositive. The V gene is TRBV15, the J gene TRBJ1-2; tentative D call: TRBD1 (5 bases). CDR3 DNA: TGTGCCACCAGCAGAGATGGTGGGGGGTATGGCTACACCTTC. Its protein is CATSRDGGGYGYTF.